The present entry profiles one TCR beta chain with its context. Its target is not known. Trimming removed 6 bases from V and 6 bases from J, with 12 bases in between. CDR3 length: 12 amino acids. Germline V lookup: CDR1 SGHDT, CDR2 YYEEEE. This record comes from a study of cytomegalovirus exposure and HLA in healthy donors. Findings and limits, study-wide: HLA allele associations emerged for about 18,000 TCR beta sequences in a later analysis, at 0.05 false discovery rate. Upon later analysis, HLA-associated TCR beta chains proved more clonally expanded than other, equally common chains. For presence/absence analyses, sequencing depth was assumed to be roughly uniform across donors.

It was with 60 Vbeta and 13 Jbeta primers that the PCR ran. Generated by immunoSEQ multiplex PCR, the TCRdb table keeps only in-frame clones and is missing some. In the table there are 150,000 to 200,000 clones, around 78% of which are singletons. This chain joins TRBV5-6 and TRBJ1-2; D is undetermined. This TCR derives from a woman aged 40 to 50 in good health and CMV-seropositive. The specimen was PBMCs. CDR3 coding DNA: TGTGCCAGCATGTTGGACGGGAATGGCTACACCTTC. Its protein is CASMLDGNGYTF.